Sequencing of this TCR beta chain was carried out in a study of T cells in Graves' hyperthyroidism and ophthalmopathy (dated by TCRdb to the late 2010s). With regard to the full study: Peripheral blood was sampled at the time of initial diagnosis, prior to any treatment. A discovery cohort of fewer than 110 patients, 43 with Graves' ophthalmopathy and approximately 60 with stable Graves' hyperthyroidism, was used to find distinguishing TCR V-J signatures. Prospective prediction of ophthalmopathy was tested in an independent validation cohort consisting of fewer than 20 hyperthyroidism patients and over 15 patients who later progressed to ophthalmopathy. The roughly 90 discovery patients were divided at random into training and test sets in a 7:3 ratio. In addition, the study compared T-cell repertoires in thyroid tissue and in blood from about 6 Graves' hyperthyroidism patients. Following sampling, methimazole starting at 30 mg daily was given to hyperthyroidism patients, and high-dose intravenous methylprednisolone was given to ophthalmopathy patients. According to the paper, TCR Vbeta CDR3 sequencing was carried out on 120 to 150 peripheral blood samples, which came from around 43 ophthalmopathy, around 75 hyperthyroidism and approximately 17 progressor patients.

Between the V and J ends, shortened by 5 bases and 0 bases respectively, the junction contains 8 bases. As encoded in the germline V gene, CDR1 is SGHTA while CDR2 is FQGNSA. Counted from cysteine to phenylalanine, this CDR3 has 14 amino acids. Just CDR3 DNA is preserved here, 42 bases in frame from base 1. The study at large found these results: During validation, the model predicted progression to ophthalmopathy a median of approximately six months ahead of onset, with just under 71% sensitivity and 72.22% specificity. No statistical method was used to set the sample size in advance, and investigators knew the group allocation. Most expanded thyroid clonotypes (frequency above 0.001) were also detected in blood, a finding suggesting that blood repertoires may reflect thyroid immune responses. Ophthalmopathy was separated from stable hyperthyroidism by a 13 V-J signature model, with over 85% sensitivity and 81% to 82% specificity obtained in cross-validation and 80%/75% obtained in testing.

Ophthalmopathy patients had moderately to severely active disease, with a Clinical Activity Score of 3 or more, a NOSPECS grade of 4 or more, and a disease duration of less than 3 months. The study excluded patients with uncontrolled infections, other autoimmune diseases, pregnancy or lactation. Diagnoses were based on clinical symptoms, serum thyroxine and TRAb, thyroid ultrasound and orbital computed tomography. PBMCs were isolated from more than 8 ml of fresh peripheral blood by Ficoll-Paque density gradient centrifugation. Total RNA was extracted with Trizol reagent, and quality was checked on an Agilent 2100 Bioanalyzer. Amplification of TCR beta CDR3 regions was carried out from RNA transcripts. The TCR CDR3 was subjected to a first round of RT-PCR using the HTBI primer set and the Qiagen OneStep RT-PCR kit. The libraries were constructed in a second round of multiplex PCR and then size-selected and purified. Libraries were sequenced paired-end with 100 bp reads on an Illumina HiSeq2000. From the authors' description of their analysis: SOAPnuke was used to process the raw data, removing reads that contained adapters or uncalled bases, had a mean Phred below 15, or lacked an exact match to the constant primer or identifier. COPE v1.2.5 was used to merge high-quality paired reads, and clonotypes were defined as unique nucleotide sequences. Clonotypes were aligned to IMGT TRBV, TRBD and TRBJ reference segments using MiTCR v1.1. Only V-J combinations with frequency above 0.0001, covering about 99% of repertoires, were analysed. The TCS score was defined as F50 (clonal expansion) divided by E x V (chaos), with BLOSUM62-based TCRdist calculated between CDR3 peptides within each V-J. Welch's t-statistics and random forest reduced just over 500 V-J features to 13, which were used in a naive Bayes classifier (R e1071). TCRdb ran its own pipeline on the public reads, namely fastp trimming at Q25 and MiXCR clone calling, and kept in-frame beta chains. For every CDR3 protein sequence, its rows merge into one entry that carries the most common genes and DNA. TCRdb's processing, not the authors', yielded these V and J calls. The sample table holds approximately 570,000 distinct CDR3 sequences, of which approximately 20% were seen once. The ten biggest clones cover 45% to 50% of the sample.

This clonotype was seen many times. This clone's antigen is unknown. No quality values exist for individual bases; no much larger clone is one base distant. The sample taken for sequencing was blood. Recombination joined TRBV7-2 with TRBJ1-3, with the D gene call left open. This receptor was taken from a man aged 35-49 years with Graves' ophthalmopathy. The CDR3: CASSQGSSGNTIYF. The DNA is as follows: TGTGCCAGCAGCCAAGGGAGCTCTGGAAACACCATATATTTT.